This record concerns one T cell receptor beta chain sequence. For the second PCR, which ran for about 7 to 11 cycles, a sample-barcoded 5' primer and a J-beta primer mix were used. Via MiXCR, TCRdb re-called the 5' RACE reads, giving one row per CDR3 protein. The sample has 1 million or so distinct CDR3 sequences, under 45% seen once. The data originate from a study of blood T cells in healthy people across ages. Trimming left V 0 bases short and J 1 base short, with 10 bases between. The CDR3 has 16 amino acids. The germline CDR1 and CDR2 sequences are SGHRS and YFSETQ. The clonotype comes from a woman aged 60-70 years in good health. The chain combines TRBV5-1 with TRBJ2-2; maybe TRBD2 (6 bases). Sequenced sample: blood. This CDR3 reads CASSLGPGVNTGELFF. DNA for the CDR3: TGCGCCAGCAGCTTGGGGCCGGGGGTGAACACCGGGGAGCTGTTTTTT.